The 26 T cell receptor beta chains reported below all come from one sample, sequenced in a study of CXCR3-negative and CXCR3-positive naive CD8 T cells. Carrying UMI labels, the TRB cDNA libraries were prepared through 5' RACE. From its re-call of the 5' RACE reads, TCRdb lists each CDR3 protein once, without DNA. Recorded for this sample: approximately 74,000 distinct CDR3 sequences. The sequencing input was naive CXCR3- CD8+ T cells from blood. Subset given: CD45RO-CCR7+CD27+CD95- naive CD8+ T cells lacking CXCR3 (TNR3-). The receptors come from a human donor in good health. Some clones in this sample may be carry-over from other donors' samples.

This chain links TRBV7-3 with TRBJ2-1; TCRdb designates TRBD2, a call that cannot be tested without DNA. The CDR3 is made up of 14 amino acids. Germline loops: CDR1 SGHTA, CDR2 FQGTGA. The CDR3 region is CASSLVSGSHEQFF.

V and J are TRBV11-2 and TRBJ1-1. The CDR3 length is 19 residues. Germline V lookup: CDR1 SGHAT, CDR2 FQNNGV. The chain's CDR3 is CASSILRRVEGLRGTEAFF. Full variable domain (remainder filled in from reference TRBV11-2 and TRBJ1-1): EAGVAQSPRYKIIEKRQSVAFWCNPISGHATLYWYQQILGQGPKLLIQFQNNGVVDDSQLPKDRFSAERLKGVDSTLKIQPAKLEDSAVYLCASSILRRVEGLRGTEAFFGQGTRLTVV.

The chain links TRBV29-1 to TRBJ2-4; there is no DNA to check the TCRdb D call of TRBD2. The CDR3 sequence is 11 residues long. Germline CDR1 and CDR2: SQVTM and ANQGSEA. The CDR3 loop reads CSVGEGGIQYF. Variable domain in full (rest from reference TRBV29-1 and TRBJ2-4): SAVISQKPSRDICQRGTSLTIQCQVDSQVTMMFWYRQQPGQSLTLIATANQGSEATYESGFVIDKFPISRPNLTFSTLTVSNMSPEDSSIYLCSVGEGGIQYFGAGTRLSVL.

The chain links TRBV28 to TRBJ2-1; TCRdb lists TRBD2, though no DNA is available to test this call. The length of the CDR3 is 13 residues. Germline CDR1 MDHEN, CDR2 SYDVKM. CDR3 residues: CASASGIYNEQFF.

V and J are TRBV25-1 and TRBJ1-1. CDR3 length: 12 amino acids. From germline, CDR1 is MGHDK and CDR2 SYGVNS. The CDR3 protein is CASSVGILEAFF.

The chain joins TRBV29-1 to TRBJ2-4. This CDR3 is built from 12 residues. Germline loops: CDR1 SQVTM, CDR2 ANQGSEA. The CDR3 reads CSVVGSEGIQYF.

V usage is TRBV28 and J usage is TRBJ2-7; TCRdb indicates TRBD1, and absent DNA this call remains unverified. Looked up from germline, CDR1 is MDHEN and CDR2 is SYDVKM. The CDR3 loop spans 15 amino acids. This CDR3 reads CASSFRGPSSYEQYF.

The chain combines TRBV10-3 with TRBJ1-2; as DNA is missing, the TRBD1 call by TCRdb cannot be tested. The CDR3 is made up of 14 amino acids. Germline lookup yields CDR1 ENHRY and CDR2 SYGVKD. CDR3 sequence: CAISLGQTGYGYTF.

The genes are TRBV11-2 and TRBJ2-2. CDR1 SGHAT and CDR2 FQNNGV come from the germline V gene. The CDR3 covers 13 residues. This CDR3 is CASTIGRVGELFF.

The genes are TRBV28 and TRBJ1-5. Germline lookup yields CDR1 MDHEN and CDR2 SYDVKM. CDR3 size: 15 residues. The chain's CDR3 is CASSLHSDTNQPQHF.

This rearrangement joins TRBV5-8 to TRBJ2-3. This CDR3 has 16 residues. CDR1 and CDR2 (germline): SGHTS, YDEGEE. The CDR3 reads CASSLGTSARTDTQYF.

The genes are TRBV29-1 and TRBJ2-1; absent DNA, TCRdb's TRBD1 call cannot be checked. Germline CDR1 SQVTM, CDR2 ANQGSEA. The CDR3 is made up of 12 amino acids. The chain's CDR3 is CSVLRDNNEQFF.

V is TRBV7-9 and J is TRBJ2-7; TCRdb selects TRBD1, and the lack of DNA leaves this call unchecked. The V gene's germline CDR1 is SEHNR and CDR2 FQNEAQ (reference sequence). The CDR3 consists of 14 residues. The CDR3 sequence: CASSATLTGYEQYF.

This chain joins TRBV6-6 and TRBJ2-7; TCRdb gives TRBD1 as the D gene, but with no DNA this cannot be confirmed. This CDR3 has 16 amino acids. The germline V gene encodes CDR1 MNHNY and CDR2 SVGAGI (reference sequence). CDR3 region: CASTQGTKPNLYEQYF.

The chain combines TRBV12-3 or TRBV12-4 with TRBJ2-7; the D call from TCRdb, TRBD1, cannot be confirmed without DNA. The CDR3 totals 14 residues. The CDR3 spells CASSQWDRGREQYF.

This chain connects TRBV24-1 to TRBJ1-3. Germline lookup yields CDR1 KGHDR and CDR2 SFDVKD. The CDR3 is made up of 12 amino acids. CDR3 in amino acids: CAAGSSGNTIYF.

This chain's CDR3 is CASSLTSGGSTDTQYF. J is TRBJ2-3 and V is TRBV7-6; TCRdb picks TRBD2, but there is no DNA to check that call. This CDR3 comprises 16 residues. Germline values: CDR1 SGHVS, CDR2 FNYEAQ.

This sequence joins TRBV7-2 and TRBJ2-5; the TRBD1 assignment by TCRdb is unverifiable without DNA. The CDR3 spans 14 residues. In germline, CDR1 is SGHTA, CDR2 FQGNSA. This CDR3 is CASSQGAGGGGQYF. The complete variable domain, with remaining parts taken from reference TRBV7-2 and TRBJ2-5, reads GAGVSQSPSNKVTEKGKDVELRCDPISGHTALYWYRQSLGQGLEFLIYFQGNSAPDKSGLPSDRFSAERTGGSVSTLTIQRTQQEDSAVYLCASSQGAGGGGQYFGPGTRLLVL.

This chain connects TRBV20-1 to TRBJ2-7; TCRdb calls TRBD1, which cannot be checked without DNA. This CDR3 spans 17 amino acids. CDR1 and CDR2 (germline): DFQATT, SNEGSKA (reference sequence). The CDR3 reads CSARDPSGQGGGYEQYF.

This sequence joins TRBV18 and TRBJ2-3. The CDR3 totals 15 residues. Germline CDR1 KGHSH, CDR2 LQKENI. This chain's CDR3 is CASSPWLPSTDTQYF.

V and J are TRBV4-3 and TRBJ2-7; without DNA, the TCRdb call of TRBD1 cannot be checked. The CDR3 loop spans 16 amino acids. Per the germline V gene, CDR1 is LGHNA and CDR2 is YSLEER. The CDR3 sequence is CASSQDRAGGFYEQYF.

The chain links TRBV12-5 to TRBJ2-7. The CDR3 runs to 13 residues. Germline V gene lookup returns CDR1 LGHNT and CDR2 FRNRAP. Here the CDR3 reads CASGLAQPYEQYF.

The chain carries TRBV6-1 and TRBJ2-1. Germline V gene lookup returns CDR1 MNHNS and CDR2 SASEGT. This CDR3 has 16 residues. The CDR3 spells CASSEDELLSYNEQFF.

The CDR3 reads CASRDGLSYEQYF. The chain is built from TRBV5-5 and TRBJ2-7; TCRdb picks TRBD2, but there is no DNA to check that call. Germline V gene data show CDR1 as SGHKS and CDR2 as YYEKEE (reference sequence). This CDR3 comprises 13 residues.

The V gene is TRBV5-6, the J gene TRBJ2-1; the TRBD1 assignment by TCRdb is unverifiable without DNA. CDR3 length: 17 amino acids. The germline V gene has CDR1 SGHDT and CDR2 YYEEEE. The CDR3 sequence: CASSSDLRQGLYNEQFF. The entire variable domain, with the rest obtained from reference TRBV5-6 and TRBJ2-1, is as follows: DAGVTQSPTHLIKTRGQQVTLRCSPKSGHDTVSWYQQALGQGPQFIFQYYEEEERQRGNFPDRFSGHQFPNYSSELNVNALLLGDSALYLCASSSDLRQGLYNEQFFGPGTRLTVL.

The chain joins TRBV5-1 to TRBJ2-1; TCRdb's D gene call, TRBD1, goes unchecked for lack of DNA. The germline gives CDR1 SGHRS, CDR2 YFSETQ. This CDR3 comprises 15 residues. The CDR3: CASSWGQGIIDEQFF.